This T cell receptor beta chain was profiled in a study of PD-1 blockade in classical Hodgkin lymphoma. Stated time point: newly diagnosed, previously untreated cHL patient sample. Peripheral samples used as comparators were newly diagnosed, untreated classical Hodgkin lymphoma PBMCs. The study, taken as a whole, reports: Reported findings placed baseline TCR diversity lower in newly diagnosed patients (compared with healthy donors).

Trimming at V came to 5 bases and at J to 2 bases, leaving 6 bases not matched to a gene. CDR1 is SGHDN, CDR2 FVKESK, per germline. The CDR3 is 16 residues long. Method: immunoSEQ multiplex PCR; TCRdb's copy keeps in-frame clones and lacks some. The sample includes tens of thousands of clones, 80% to 95% of them seen just once. A remark on this clone: Its antigen is unknown.

This rearrangement joins TRBV14 to TRBJ2-3, with 11 bases matching TRBD2. The source is a human donor with classical Hodgkin lymphoma. The sample taken for sequencing was peripheral blood mononuclear cells (PBMCs). DNA for the CDR3: TGTGCCAGCAGCAAACAGACTAGCGGGGCCACAGATACGCAGTATTTT. It is translated as CASSKQTSGATDTQYF.